The clone carrying this T cell receptor beta chain has only one observation. As yet, its antigen is unknown. Sequencing was performed with immunoSEQ multiplex PCR; in TCRdb, only in-frame clones are kept and a portion is missing. The data show about 120,000 clones, 80% to 90% seen once. This sample is drawn from a study of T cell responses to AZD1222 COVID-19 vaccine. The CDR3 contains 18 residues. The germline CDR1 and CDR2 sequences are LNHDA and SQIVND (reference sequence). With 5 bases clipped from V and 1 base from J, the junction kept 14 bases outside the gene matches. General study results and limits: Spike-specific TCR breadth and depth grew following two AZD1222 doses. Nearly half of spike-specific TCRs reportedly go after variant regions that carry no mutations. Seropositive status at baseline applied to only five to seven AZD1222 recipients.

The material sequenced was peripheral blood, taken on day 0 of MenACWY control vaccination. The gene calls are TRBV19 and TRBJ1-1; 9 positions match TRBD1. The sequence came from an adult in good health. CDR3 region: CASSPTGGASRGNTEAFF. The CDR3 DNA is TGTGCCAGTAGTCCTACAGGGGGCGCATCCAGAGGGAACACTGAAGCTTTCTTT.